The rows below give T cell receptor beta chains drawn from one sample of a study of OX40 agonist ivuxolimab in advanced cancers. Repertoires were generated with immunoSEQ multiplex PCR, while TCRdb's copy carries only in-frame clones and drops some. Of 100,000 to 150,000 clones listed, 90% are singletons. This sample comprised CD4+ or CD8+ T cells sorted from blood, obtained in a trial of the OX40 agonist ivuxolimab. These receptors originate from an adult with an advanced solid tumor such as melanoma, head and neck, liver or kidney cancer. CDR3s include the opening cysteine and the closing phenylalanine or tryptophan. Size values are once, few and many counts, or a class for expanded clones, and some rows have none.

cdr3_length clone_size j_call v_call cdr3_aa
15 . TRBJ1-4 TRBV7-2 CASSPGAARGEKLFF
12 . TRBJ1-5 TRBV28 CASREGVEPQHF
17 . TRBJ2-2 TRBV14 CASSQRRLAGDTGELFF
14 . TRBJ1-1 TRBV27 CASSLSRWNTEAFF
15 . TRBJ2-1 TRBV5-1 CASSPRTDSYNEQFF
13 . TRBJ1-1 TRBV30 CAWRSIGTTEAFF
16 once TRBJ1-1 TRBV11-2 CASSTGRGRVRPEAFF
15 . TRBJ2-1 TRBV7-9 CASSLGLAGMNEQFF
15 . TRBJ2-1 TRBV9 CASSVVGSSYNEQFF
14 . TRBJ2-7 TRBV28 CASSPGTVIYEQYF
15 . TRBJ2-3 TRBV5-1 CASSLLAGSTDTQYF
15 . TRBJ2-7 TRBV5-4 CASSLGSGRSYEQYF
12 once TRBJ2-1 TRBV19 CASKGGYNEQFF
13 . TRBJ2-7 TRBV6-5 CASSYGGSYEQYF
14 . TRBJ1-1 TRBV28 CASSPAGGGTEAFF
16 . TRBJ2-7 TRBV5-6 CASSLRILSLTYEQYF
15 . TRBJ1-3 TRBV6-6 CASSGGDFSGNTIYF
14 . TRBJ1-1 TRBV27 CASRTDVWNTEAFF
14 . TRBJ1-1 TRBV5-1 CASSRGPWNTEAFF
14 . TRBJ2-7 TRBV5-1 CASRRTVPIDEQYF
14 . TRBJ2-5 TRBV11-2 CASSSRRAQETQYF
16 once TRBJ1-1 TRBV5-6 CASSRRITGGVAEAFF
16 . TRBJ1-1 TRBV5-1 CASSLVPMAENTEAFF
14 . TRBJ1-1 TRBV5-6 CASSLGGRGTEAFF
16 . TRBJ1-5 TRBV19 CASSPSFTAGNQPQHF
17 . TRBJ2-3 TRBV5-6 CASSLFRGRGRADTQYF
14 . TRBJ1-1 TRBV11-3 CASSLDRRSTEAFF
15 . TRBJ1-1 TRBV7-8 CASSLERGQFTEAFF
16 . TRBJ2-3 TRBV5-1 CASSLAGQGTSDTQYF
10 . TRBJ1-1 TRBV21-1 CGKIGTEAFF
16 . TRBJ2-7 TRBV7-9 CASSPTGTRVDYEQYF
15 . TRBJ2-7 TRBV18 CASSPPFGFSYEQYF
13 . TRBJ2-3 TRBV5-1 CASSFRAIDTQYF
14 . TRBJ1-5 TRBV30 CAWTGTSSNQPQHF
16 . TRBJ1-1 TRBV19 CASSKFQIHPNTEAFF
17 . TRBJ2-1 TRBV21-1 CASSKGRGAGPGTGQFF
9 few TRBJ1-2 TRBV29-1 CSVDSGYTF
14 . TRBJ2-1 TRBV6-1 CASSRTSWYNEQFF
14 . TRBJ2-1 TRBV5-1 CASSRTSGRSEQFF
14 . TRBJ1-2 TRBV28 CASSLRQGAYGYTF
16 . TRBJ2-1 TRBV2 CASSHGLHRGDNEQFF
15 . TRBJ1-2 TRBV15 CATSRDRAANYGYTF
14 once TRBJ1-2 TRBV28 CASSPGQGAEGYTF
14 . TRBJ2-2 TRBV6-5 CASSRGSNTGELFF
14 . TRBJ1-1 TRBV7-2 CASNLPPGNTEAFF